This TCR beta chain was recorded in a study of T cell responses to AZD1222 COVID-19 vaccine. Clones were sequenced by immunoSEQ multiplex PCR, and TCRdb holds only the in-frame ones, with some missing. The sample has some 150,000 clones, just over 90% seen once; the top ten hold roughly 3.2%. This CDR3 is 19 amino acids long. With 6 bases removed from V and 4 bases from J, the gap between germline ends came to 30 bases. The chain employs TRBV23-1 and TRBJ1-1; perhaps TRBD1 as D (5 bases). TRBV23-1 is flagged as an ORF with uncertain function. The sequencing here drew on peripheral blood, taken on day 0 of AZD1222 vaccination. This receptor was taken from an adult in good health. CDR3 nucleotide sequence: TGCGCCAGCAGACACACCCGGGGCCTCTGGTCGATTATGCGCACTGAAGCTTTCTTT. Its protein product is CASRHTRGLWSIMRTEAFF.